Sequencing of this T cell receptor beta chain was carried out in a study of shared clonotypes between healthy human individuals. The CDR3 is made up of 14 amino acids. CDR1 and CDR2 from the germline V gene are SGHRS and YFSETQ. Trimming pared 1 base from V and 4 bases from J, leaving 9 bases between. As to this clone: Its antigen is unknown.

Study results and limitations: The four-donor shared clonotypes exceeded non-shared clonotypes in generation probability, with non-shared ones scoring lower. Sequencing depth was expected to influence donor clonotype sharing.

The method was immunoSEQ multiplex PCR; TCRdb's version includes in-frame clones alone and lacks a portion of them. The repertoire holds roughly 2.6 million clones, with about 92% as singletons. This clonotype was sampled from a man in his late teens or twenties in good health. The source material was naive CD4+ T cells sorted from blood. The subset is: CD45RA+ positively selected. The rearrangement links TRBV5-1 to TRBJ2-4; D gene ambiguous. The CDR3 DNA reads TGCGCCAGCAGCTTGAGTCTAGATAAAAACATTCAGTACTTC. It encodes CASSLSLDKNIQYF.